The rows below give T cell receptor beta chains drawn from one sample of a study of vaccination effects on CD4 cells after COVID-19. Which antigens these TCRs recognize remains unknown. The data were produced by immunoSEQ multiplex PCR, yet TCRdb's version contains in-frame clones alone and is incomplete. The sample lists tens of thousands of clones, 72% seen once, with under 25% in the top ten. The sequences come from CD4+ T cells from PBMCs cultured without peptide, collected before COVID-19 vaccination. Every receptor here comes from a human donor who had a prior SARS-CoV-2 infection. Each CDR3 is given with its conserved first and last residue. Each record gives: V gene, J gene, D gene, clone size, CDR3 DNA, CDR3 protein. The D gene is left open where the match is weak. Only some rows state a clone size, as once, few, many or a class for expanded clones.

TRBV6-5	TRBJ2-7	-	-	TGTGCCAGCAGTTTCCTCGGTCAGTGGGCCTACGAGCAGTACTTC	CASSFLGQWAYEQYF
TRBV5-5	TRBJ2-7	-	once	TGTGCCAGCAGCCAGAGAGTTGGTCAGTACTACGAGCAGTACTTC	CASSQRVGQYYEQYF
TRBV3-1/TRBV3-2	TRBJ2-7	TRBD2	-	TGTGCCAGCAGCCTGGGACTAGCGGGGGAAGGTGAGCAGTACTTC	CASSLGLAGEGEQYF
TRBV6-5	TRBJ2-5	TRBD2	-	TGTGCCAGCACAGCGGCGGGAGGGGGTCGAACCCAGTACTTC	CASTAAGGGRTQYF
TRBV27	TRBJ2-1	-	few	TGTGCCAGCAGTTTATCCAGGGCGGATGAGCAGTTCTTC	CASSLSRADEQFF
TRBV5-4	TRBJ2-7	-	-	TGTGCCAGCAGCTTGGAACAGGGCTACGAGCAGTACTTC	CASSLEQGYEQYF
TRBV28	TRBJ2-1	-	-	TGTGCCAGCAGTTTCTCTTCTGTACAGAATTCCAATGAGCAGTTCTTC	CASSFSSVQNSNEQFF
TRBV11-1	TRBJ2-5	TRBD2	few	TGTGCCAGCAGTCCCCCCGGGACTAGCGGGGGAGGGACCCAGTACTTC	CASSPPGTSGGGTQYF
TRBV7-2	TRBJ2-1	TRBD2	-	TGTGCCAGCAGCTTAGCGGGACTAGTCCGCGGTGAGCAGTTCTTC	CASSLAGLVRGEQFF
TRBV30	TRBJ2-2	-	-	TGTGCCTGGAACCGTCAGAACACCGGGGAGCTGTTTTTT	CAWNRQNTGELFF
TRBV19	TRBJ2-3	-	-	TGTGCCACCAAAAGAGGAAGGGCTAGCACAGATACGCAGTATTTT	CATKRGRASTDTQYF
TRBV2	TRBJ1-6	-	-	TGTGCCAGCACCCAGGGACGATCACCCCTCCACTTT	CASTQGRSPLHF
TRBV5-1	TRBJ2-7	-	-	TGCGCCAGCAGCTCAGGGACGAGCTCCTACGAGCAGTACTTC	CASSSGTSSYEQYF
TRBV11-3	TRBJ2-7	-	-	TGTGCCAGCAGCTTAGAGGGCGGGCCCGCTACCTACGAGCAGTACTTC	CASSLEGGPATYEQYF
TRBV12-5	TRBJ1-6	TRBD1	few	TGTGCTAGTGGTTTTTCGACAGGGGCTAATTCACCCCTCCACTTT	CASGFSTGANSPLHF
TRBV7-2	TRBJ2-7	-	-	TGTGCCAGCAGCTTAGGGGCGTCGACACTTCCCTACTTC	CASSLGASTLPYF
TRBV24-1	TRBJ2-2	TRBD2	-	TGTGCCACCAGTGACACCGGACTAGCGAGCTCGACCGGGGAGCTGTTTTTT	CATSDTGLASSTGELFF
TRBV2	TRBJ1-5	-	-	TGTGCCAGCTCGGACCTAAATAGCAATCAGCCCCAGCATTTT	CASSDLNSNQPQHF
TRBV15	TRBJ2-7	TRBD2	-	TGTGCCACCAGCATTGGGGTAGCGGGGGATTACGAGCAGTACTTC	CATSIGVAGDYEQYF
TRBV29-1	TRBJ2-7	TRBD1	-	TGCAGCGTCGCAAACGGACAGGGGGAGTACTTC	CSVANGQGEYF
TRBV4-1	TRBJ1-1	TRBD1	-	TGCGCCAGCAGCCAAGGGACAGGGGGATTCATGTCGGTTTCGGGAGCTTTCTTT	CASSQGTGGFMSVSGAFF
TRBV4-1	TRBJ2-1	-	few	TGCGCCAGCAGCCAAGGCCTCTTGGGAAGGGAAAGGAATGAGCAGTTCTTC	CASSQGLLGRERNEQFF
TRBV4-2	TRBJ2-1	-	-	TGTGCCAGCAGCCAAGACCCGAGGGACTACAATGAGCAGTTCTTC	CASSQDPRDYNEQFF
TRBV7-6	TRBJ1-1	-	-	TGTGCCAGCAGCTTGTTGGGGGTGAACACTGAAGCTTTCTTT	CASSLLGVNTEAFF
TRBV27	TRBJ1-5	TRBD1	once	TGTGCCAGCAGTTTATCGGGGACAGGGTCTCAGCCCCAGCATTTT	CASSLSGTGSQPQHF
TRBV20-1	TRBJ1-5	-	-	TGCAGTGCTAGTGCCCCTTACCATAGCAATCAGCCCCAGCATTTT	CSASAPYHSNQPQHF
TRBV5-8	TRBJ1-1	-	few	TGTGCCAGCAGCTTGGGCCGGCGAGAAGCCCTGGCTTTCTTT	CASSLGRREALAFF
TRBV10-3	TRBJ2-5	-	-	TGTGCCATCAAAAGAAGCGGAGCCCAAGAGACCCAGTACTTC	CAIKRSGAQETQYF
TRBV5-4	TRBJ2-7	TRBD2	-	TGTGCCAGCAGAGCCGGGACTAGCGGGCGATACGAGCAGTACTTC	CASRAGTSGRYEQYF
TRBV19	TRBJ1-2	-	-	TGTGCCAGTAGTATAGCCACGTTTCCGAGTCATGGCTACACCTTC	CASSIATFPSHGYTF
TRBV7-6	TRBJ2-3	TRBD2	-	TGTGCCAGCAGCTTAGTTAGCGGGGGGGCATATACGCAGTATTTT	CASSLVSGGAYTQYF
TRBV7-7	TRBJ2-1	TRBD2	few	TGTGCTAGCAGCCCCACGCGACTAGCGGGAGACAATGAGCAGTTCTTC	CASSPTRLAGDNEQFF
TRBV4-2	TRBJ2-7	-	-	TGTGCCAGCAGCCAAGATATGAAGGCACAGCAGTACTTC	CASSQDMKAQQYF
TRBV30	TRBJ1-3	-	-	TGTGCCTGGAGTAATTTTAGGGTTAAAACTGGAAACACCATATATTTT	CAWSNFRVKTGNTIYF
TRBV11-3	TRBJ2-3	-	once	TGTGCCAGCAGCTTAGGGGGGACCACAGATACGCAGTATTTT	CASSLGGTTDTQYF
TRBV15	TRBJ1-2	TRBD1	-	TGTGCCACCAGCAGAGTTAGGACAGGGTATGGCTACACCTTC	CATSRVRTGYGYTF
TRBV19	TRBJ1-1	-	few	TGTGCCAGTAGTACCAGGGCTAGCACTGAAGCTTTCTTT	CASSTRASTEAFF
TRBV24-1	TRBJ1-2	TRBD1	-	TGTGCCACCAGGGGGTCCGGGACAGACTATGGCTACACCTTC	CATRGSGTDYGYTF
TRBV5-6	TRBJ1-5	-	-	TGTGCCAGCAGCTTGGGGGGGCGAGGCGATCAGCCCCAGCATTTT	CASSLGGRGDQPQHF
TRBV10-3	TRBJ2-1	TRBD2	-	TGTGCCATCAGCCAAGGGACTAGCGGGAGATTCTCCTACAATGAGCAGTTCTTC	CAISQGTSGRFSYNEQFF
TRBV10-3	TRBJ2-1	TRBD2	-	TGTGCCACCCTGATTGGACTAGACTACAATGAGCAGTTCTTC	CATLIGLDYNEQFF
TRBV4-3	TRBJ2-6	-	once	TGCGCCAGCAGCCAAGATCCGGTTACGGGCTCTGGGGCCAACGTCCTGACTTTC	CASSQDPVTGSGANVLTF
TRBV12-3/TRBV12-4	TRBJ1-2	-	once	TGTGCCAGCAGTTTAGTCCGGGAGTATGGCTACACCTTC	CASSLVREYGYTF
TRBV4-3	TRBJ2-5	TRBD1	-	TGCGCCAGCAGCCAGACCTTAGGGGACAGAGAGACCCAGTACTTC	CASSQTLGDRETQYF
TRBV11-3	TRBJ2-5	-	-	TGTGCCAGCAGCCACGGGGGAGCCCAAGAGACCCAGTACTTC	CASSHGGAQETQYF
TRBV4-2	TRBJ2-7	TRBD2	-	TGTGCCAGCAGCCAAGGCTCTAGCGGGAGGGCCTTCGAGCAGTACTTC	CASSQGSSGRAFEQYF
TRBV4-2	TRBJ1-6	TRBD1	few	TGTGCCAGCAGCCAAGGGGGACAGGGGAGTTCACCCCTCCACTTT	CASSQGGQGSSPLHF
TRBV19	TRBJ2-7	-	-	TGTGCCAGTAGTATTAACTTGAACTACGAGCAGTACTTC	CASSINLNYEQYF
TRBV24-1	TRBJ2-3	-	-	TGTGCCACCTCTAACCCGGCGGAAACCACAGATACGCAGTATTTT	CATSNPAETTDTQYF
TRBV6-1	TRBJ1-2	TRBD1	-	TGTGCCAGCAGTACCGGACAGGGCTTTTATGGCTACACCTTC	CASSTGQGFYGYTF